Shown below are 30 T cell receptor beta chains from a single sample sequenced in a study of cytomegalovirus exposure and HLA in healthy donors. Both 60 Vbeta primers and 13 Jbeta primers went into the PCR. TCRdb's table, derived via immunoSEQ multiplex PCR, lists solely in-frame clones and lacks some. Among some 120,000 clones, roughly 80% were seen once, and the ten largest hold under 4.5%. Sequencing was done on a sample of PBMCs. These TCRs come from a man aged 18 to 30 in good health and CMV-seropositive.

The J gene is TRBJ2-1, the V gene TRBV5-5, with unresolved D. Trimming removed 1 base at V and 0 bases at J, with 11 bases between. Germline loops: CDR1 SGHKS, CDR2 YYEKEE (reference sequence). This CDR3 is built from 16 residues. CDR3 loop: CASSLSVSSSYNEQFF. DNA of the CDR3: TGTGCCAGCAGCTTGAGTGTCTCCAGCTCCTACAATGAGCAGTTCTTC.

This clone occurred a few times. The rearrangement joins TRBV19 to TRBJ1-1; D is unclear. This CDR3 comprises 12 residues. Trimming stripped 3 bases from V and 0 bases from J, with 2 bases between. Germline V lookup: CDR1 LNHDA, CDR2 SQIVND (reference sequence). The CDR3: CASSILNTEAFF. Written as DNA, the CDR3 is TGTGCCAGTAGTATCTTGAACACTGAAGCTTTCTTT.

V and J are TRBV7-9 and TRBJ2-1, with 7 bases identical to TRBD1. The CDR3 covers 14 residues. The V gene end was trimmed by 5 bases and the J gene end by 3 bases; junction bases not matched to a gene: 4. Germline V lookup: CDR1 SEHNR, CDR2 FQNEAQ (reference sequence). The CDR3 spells CASSRDSSYNEQFF. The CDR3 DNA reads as TGTGCCAGCAGCCGGGACAGCAGCTACAATGAGCAGTTCTTC. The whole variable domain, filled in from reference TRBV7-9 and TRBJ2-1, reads DTGVSQNPRHKITKRGQNVTFRCDPISEHNRLYWYRQTLGQGPEFLTYFQNEAQLEKSRLLSDRFSAERPKGSFSTLEIQRTEQGDSAMYLCASSRDSSYNEQFFGPGTRLTVL.

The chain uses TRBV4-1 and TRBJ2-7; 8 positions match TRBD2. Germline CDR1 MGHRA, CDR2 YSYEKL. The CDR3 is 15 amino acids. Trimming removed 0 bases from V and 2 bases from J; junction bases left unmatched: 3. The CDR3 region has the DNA TGCGCCAGCAGCCAAGATAACGGGGGGGCCTACGAGCAGTACTTC. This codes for CASSQDNGGAYEQYF.

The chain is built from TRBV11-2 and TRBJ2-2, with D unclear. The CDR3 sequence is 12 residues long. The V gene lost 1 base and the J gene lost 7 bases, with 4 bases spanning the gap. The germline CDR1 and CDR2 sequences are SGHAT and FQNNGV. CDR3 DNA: TGTGCCAGCAGCTTAGTCATCGGGGAGCTGTTTTTT. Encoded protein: CASSLVIGELFF.

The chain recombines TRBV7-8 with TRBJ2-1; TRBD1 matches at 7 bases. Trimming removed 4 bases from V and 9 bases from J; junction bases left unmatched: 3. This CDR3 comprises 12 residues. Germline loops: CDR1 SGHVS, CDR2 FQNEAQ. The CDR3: CASSSTGTEQFF. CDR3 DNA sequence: TGTGCCAGCAGCTCGACAGGGACTGAGCAGTTCTTC.

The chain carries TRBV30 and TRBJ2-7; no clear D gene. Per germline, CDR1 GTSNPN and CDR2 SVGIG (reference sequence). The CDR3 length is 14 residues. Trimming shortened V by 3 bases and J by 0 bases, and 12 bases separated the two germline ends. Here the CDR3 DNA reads TGTGCCTGGAGACCGGTGGGCATCTCCTACGAGCAGTACTTC. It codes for CAWRPVGISYEQYF.

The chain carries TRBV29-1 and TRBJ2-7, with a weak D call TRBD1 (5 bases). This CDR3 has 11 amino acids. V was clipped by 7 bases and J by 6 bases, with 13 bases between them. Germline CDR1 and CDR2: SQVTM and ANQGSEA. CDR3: CSAVRGGEQYF. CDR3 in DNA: TGCAGCGCCGTTAGGGGTGGCGAGCAGTACTTC.

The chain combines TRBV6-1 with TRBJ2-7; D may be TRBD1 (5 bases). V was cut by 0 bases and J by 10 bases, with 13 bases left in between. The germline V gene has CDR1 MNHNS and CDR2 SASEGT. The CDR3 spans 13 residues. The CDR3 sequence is CASSEAQGRTQYF. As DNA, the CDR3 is TGTGCCAGCAGTGAAGCTCAGGGCCGGACACAGTACTTC.

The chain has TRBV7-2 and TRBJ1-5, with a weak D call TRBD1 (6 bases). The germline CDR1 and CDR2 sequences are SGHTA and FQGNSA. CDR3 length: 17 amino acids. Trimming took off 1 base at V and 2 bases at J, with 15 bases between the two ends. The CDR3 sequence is CASSLGGGARGNQPQHF. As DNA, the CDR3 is TGTGCCAGCAGCTTAGGAGGGGGGGCGCGCGGCAATCAGCCCCAGCATTTT.

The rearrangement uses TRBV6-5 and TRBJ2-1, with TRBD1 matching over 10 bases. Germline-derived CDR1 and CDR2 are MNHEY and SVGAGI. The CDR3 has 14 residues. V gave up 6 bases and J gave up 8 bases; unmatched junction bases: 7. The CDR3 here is CASSDRGRADEQFF. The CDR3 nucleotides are TGTGCCAGCAGCGACAGGGGGCGGGCAGATGAGCAGTTCTTC.

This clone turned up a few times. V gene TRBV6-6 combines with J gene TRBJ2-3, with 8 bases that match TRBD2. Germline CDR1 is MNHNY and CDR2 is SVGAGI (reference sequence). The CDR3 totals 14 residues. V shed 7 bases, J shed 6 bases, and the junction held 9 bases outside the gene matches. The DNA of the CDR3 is TGTGCCAGCATGGGTAGCGGGGCACCTGATACGCAGTATTTT. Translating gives CASMGSGAPDTQYF.

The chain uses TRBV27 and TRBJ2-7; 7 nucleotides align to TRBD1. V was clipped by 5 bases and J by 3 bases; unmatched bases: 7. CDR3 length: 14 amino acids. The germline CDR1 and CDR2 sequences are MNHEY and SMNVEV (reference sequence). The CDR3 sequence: CASSRYRGGYEQYF. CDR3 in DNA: TGTGCCAGCAGTCGATACAGGGGTGGCTACGAGCAGTACTTC.

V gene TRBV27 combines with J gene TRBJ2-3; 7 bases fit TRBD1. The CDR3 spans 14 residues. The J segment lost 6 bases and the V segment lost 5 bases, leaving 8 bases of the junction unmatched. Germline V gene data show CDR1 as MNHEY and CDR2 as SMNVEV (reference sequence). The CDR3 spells CASSPPTGSDTQYF. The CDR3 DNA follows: TGTGCCAGCAGTCCGCCGACAGGGAGCGATACGCAGTATTTT.

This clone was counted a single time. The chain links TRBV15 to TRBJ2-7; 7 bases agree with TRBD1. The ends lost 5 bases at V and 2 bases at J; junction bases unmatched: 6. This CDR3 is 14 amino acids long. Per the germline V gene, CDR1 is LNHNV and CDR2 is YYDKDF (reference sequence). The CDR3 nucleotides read TGTGCCACCAGCGGAAAACAGGGGACCTACGAGCAGTACTTC. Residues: CATSGKQGTYEQYF.

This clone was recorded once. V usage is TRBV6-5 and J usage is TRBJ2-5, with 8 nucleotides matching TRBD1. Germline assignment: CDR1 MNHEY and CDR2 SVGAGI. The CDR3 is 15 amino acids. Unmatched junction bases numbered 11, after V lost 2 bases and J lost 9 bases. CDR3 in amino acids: CASSYPGQGNTAQYF. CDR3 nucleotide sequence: TGTGCCAGCAGTTACCCAGGACAGGGTAACACGGCCCAGTACTTC.

The CDR3 is CASSLYASQETQYF. CDR3 sequence (DNA): TGTGCCAGCAGCTTATACGCTAGCCAAGAGACCCAGTACTTC. The rearrangement uses TRBV7-2 and TRBJ2-5, with no clear D. The ends were cut back, 2 bases at V and 1 base at J, with 8 bases in the middle. There are 14 residues in the CDR3. Germline V gene lookup returns CDR1 SGHTA and CDR2 FQGNSA.

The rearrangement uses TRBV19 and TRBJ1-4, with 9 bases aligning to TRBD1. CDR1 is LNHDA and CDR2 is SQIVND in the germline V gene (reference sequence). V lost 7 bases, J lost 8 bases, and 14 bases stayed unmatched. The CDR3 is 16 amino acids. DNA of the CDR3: TGTGCCAGTACCGTCACAGGGGGCGAGTTGAAAGAAAAACTGTTTTTT. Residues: CASTVTGGELKEKLFF.

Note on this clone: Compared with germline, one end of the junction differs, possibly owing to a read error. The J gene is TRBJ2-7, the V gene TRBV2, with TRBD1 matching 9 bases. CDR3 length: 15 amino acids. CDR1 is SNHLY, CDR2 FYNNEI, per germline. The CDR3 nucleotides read TGTGCCAGCAGAGGACAGGGGATCGATCCGTACGAGCGGTACTTC. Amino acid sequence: CASRGQGIDPYERYF.

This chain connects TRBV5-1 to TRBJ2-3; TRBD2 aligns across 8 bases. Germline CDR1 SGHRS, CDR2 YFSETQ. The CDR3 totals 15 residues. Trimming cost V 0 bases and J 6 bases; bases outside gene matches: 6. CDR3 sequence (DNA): TGCGCCAGCAGCTTGGTACGGGGGGGCAGCGATACGCAGTATTTT. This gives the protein CASSLVRGGSDTQYF.

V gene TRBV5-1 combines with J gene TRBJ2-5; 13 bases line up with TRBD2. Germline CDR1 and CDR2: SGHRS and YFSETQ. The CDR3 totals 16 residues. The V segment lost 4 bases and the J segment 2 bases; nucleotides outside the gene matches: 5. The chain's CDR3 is CASSQTSGRNQETQYF. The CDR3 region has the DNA TGCGCCAGCAGCCAGACTAGCGGGAGGAATCAAGAGACCCAGTACTTC.

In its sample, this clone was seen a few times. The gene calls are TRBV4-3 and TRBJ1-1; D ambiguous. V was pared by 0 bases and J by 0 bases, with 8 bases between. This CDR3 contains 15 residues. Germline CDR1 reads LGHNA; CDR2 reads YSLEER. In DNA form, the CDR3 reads TGCGCCAGCAGCCAAGAGGGCAGAATGAACACTGAAGCTTTCTTT. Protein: CASSQEGRMNTEAFF.

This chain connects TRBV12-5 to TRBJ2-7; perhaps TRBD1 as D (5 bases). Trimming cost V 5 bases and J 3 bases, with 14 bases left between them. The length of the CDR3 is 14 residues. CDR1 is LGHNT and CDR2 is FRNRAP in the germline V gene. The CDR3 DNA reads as TGTGCTAGTGGTCTGGACATTCACAACTACGAGCAGTACTTC. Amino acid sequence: CASGLDIHNYEQYF.

The CDR3 DNA is TGCGCCAGCAGCCAATCCGGGACAGGGTTTGCCTCCTATAATTCACCCCTCCACTTT. Translation: CASSQSGTGFASYNSPLHF. The gene calls are TRBV4-1 and TRBJ1-6; 9 bases agree with TRBD1. This CDR3 is built from 19 residues. V trimming: 2 bases; J trimming: 0 bases; junction bases outside the gene matches: 8. Per germline, CDR1 MGHRA and CDR2 YSYEKL.

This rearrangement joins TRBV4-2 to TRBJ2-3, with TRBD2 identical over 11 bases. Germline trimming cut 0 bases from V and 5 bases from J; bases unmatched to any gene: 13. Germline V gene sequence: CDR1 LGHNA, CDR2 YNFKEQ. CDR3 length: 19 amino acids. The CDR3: CASSQDPPTTSGGLDTQYF. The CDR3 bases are TGTGCCAGCAGCCAAGATCCCCCAACCACTAGCGGGGGCTTAGATACGCAGTATTTT.

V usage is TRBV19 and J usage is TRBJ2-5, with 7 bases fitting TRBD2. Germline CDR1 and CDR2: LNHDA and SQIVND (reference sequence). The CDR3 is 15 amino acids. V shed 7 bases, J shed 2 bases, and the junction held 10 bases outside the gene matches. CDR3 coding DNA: TGTGCCAGTACTTCGCTTGGGGGGGATCAAGAGACCCAGTACTTC. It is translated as CASTSLGGDQETQYF. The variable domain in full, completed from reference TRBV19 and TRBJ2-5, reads DGGITQSPKYLFRKEGQNVTLSCEQNLNHDAMYWYRQDPGQGLRLIYYSQIVNDFQKGDIAEGYSVSREKKESFPLTVTSAQKNPTAFYLCASTSLGGDQETQYFGPGTRLLVL.

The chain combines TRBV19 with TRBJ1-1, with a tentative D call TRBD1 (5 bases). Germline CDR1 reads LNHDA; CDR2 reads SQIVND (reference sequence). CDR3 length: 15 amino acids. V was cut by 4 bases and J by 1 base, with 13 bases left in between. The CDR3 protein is CASSKGLIGNTEAFF. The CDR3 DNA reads TGTGCCAGTAGTAAGGGACTGATAGGGAACACTGAAGCTTTCTTT.

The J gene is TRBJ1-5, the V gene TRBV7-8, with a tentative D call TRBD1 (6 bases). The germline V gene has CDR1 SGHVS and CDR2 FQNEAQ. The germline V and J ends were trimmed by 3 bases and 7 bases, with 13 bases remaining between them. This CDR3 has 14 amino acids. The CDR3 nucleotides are TGTGCCAGCAGCTTCCAGGGGCCTGAGCAGCCCCAGCATTTT. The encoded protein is CASSFQGPEQPQHF.

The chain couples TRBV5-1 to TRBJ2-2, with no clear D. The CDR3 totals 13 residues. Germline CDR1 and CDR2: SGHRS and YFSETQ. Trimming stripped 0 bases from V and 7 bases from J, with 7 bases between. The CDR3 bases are TGCGCCAGCAGCTTGGCCTCTCTCGGGGAGCTGTTTTTT. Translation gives CASSLASLGELFF.

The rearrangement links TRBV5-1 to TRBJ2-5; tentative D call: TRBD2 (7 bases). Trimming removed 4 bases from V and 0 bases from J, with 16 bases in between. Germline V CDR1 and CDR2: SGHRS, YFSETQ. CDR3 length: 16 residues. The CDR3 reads CASSPPEGGYQETQYF. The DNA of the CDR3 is TGCGCCAGCAGCCCACCCGAGGGGGGGTACCAAGAGACCCAGTACTTC.